These 23 T cell receptor beta chains came from one sample sequenced in a study of shared clonotypes between healthy human individuals. Sequenced by immunoSEQ multiplex PCR; TCRdb stores in-frame clones only, minus some. The sample has around 940,000 clones, 70% to 85% seen once; the top ten hold over 1.3%. The material sequenced was memory CD4+ T cells sorted from blood. Noted subset: CD45RA-negative fraction. The origin of the receptors is a young man in good health.

Written as DNA, the CDR3 is TGTGCCAGCAGTTACTCTTGGGGGGCTGGGGCCAACGTCCTGACTTTC. Its translation: CASSYSWGAGANVLTF. The chain joins TRBV6-5 to TRBJ2-6; tentative D call: TRBD2 (6 bases). V was trimmed by 0 bases and J by 2 bases, leaving 8 bases between them. The V gene's germline CDR1 is MNHEY and CDR2 SVGAGI. The CDR3 has 16 residues.

The rearrangement links TRBV9 to TRBJ1-3, with D unresolved. The CDR3 runs 15 residues. The V and J ends lost 3 bases and 4 bases respectively, with 14 bases between them. Germline lookup yields CDR1 SGDLS and CDR2 YYNGEE. The CDR3 sequence is CASSELPNMGNTIYF. For the CDR3, the DNA is TGTGCCAGCAGCGAGCTCCCTAATATGGGAAACACCATATATTTT.

The CDR3: CATNEDPGHTEAFF. The CDR3 DNA sequence: TGTGCCACCAACGAAGACCCAGGGCACACTGAAGCTTTCTTT. This chain connects TRBV10-3 to TRBJ1-1; D may be TRBD1 (5 bases). CDR1 is ENHRY, CDR2 SYGVKD, per germline. There are 14 residues in the CDR3. With 10 bases removed from V and 3 bases from J, the gap between germline ends came to 18 bases.

This clone was seen only a few times. The V and J genes are TRBV10-1 and TRBJ1-1; D is unclear. Germline CDR1 is WNHNN and CDR2 is SYGVQD (reference sequence). CDR3 length: 15 residues. Trimming removed 3 bases at V and 3 bases at J, with 14 bases between. CDR3: CASSEDGRLDTEAFF. In DNA form, the CDR3 reads TGCGCCAGCAGTGAAGACGGTCGGTTGGACACTGAAGCTTTCTTT.

The rearrangement joins TRBV7-3 to TRBJ2-5, with 9 bases lining up with TRBD1. This CDR3 comprises 15 residues. CDR1 SGHTA and CDR2 FQGTGA come from the germline V gene. J was trimmed by 5 bases and V by 5 bases; bases with no gene match: 9. In DNA, the CDR3 is TGTGCCAGCAGCCGAGGGGGACAGGGCGGCGAGACCCAGTACTTC. Encoded protein: CASSRGGQGGETQYF.

The V and J genes are TRBV6-6 and TRBJ2-1; D is ambiguous. V was pared by 7 bases and J by 5 bases, with 6 bases between. Looked up from germline, CDR1 is MNHNY and CDR2 is SVGAGI (reference sequence). The CDR3 is 11 amino acids. This CDR3 is CASIGNNEQFF. The CDR3 DNA is TGTGCCAGCATAGGTAACAATGAGCAGTTCTTC.

The chain recombines TRBV19 with TRBJ1-2; D is perhaps TRBD1 (6 bases). Trimming shortened V by 7 bases and J by 4 bases, and 10 bases separated the two germline ends. Germline V lookup: CDR1 LNHDA, CDR2 SQIVND (reference sequence). The CDR3 extends over 12 amino acids. CDR3 sequence reads: CASKQQGYGYTF. The CDR3 coding sequence is TGTGCCAGTAAACAACAGGGCTATGGCTACACCTTC. Together with reference TRBV19 and TRBJ1-2, the CDR3 gives the full variable domain: DGGITQSPKYLFRKEGQNVTLSCEQNLNHDAMYWYRQDPGQGLRLIYYSQIVNDFQKGDIAEGYSVSREKKESFPLTVTSAQKNPTAFYLCASKQQGYGYTFGSGTRLTVV.

This clone was seen a handful of times. V and J are TRBV30 and TRBJ1-1; TRBD1 aligns across 10 bases. Germline V gene lookup returns CDR1 GTSNPN and CDR2 SVGIG (reference sequence). The CDR3 has 15 amino acids. After removal of 2 bases from V and 0 bases from J, the junction contained 3 bases not matched to a gene. The CDR3 loop reads CAWSKGTGVNTEAFF. The CDR3 DNA reads TGTGCCTGGAGTAAAGGGACAGGGGTGAACACTGAAGCTTTCTTT.

This chain connects TRBV30 to TRBJ2-7; 10 bases are a match to TRBD1. Germline V gene sequence: CDR1 GTSNPN, CDR2 SVGIG (reference sequence). V lost 3 bases and J lost 5; bases outside the gene matches: 4. The CDR3 is made up of 13 amino acids. The CDR3 bases are TGTGCCTGGAGCGCGACAGGGGGCAACGAGCAGTACTTC. Translating gives CAWSATGGNEQYF. The full variable domain, completed using reference TRBV30 and TRBJ2-7, is SQTIHQWPATLVQPVGSPLSLECTVEGTSNPNLYWYRQAAGRGLQLLFYSVGIGQISSEVPQNLSASRPQDRQFILSSKKLLLSDSGFYLCAWSATGGNEQYFGPGTRLTVT.

The chain employs TRBV7-2 and TRBJ1-1; tentative D call: TRBD1 (5 bases). V shed 1 base and J shed 4 bases, with 10 bases lying between them. The CDR3 has 14 amino acids. Germline assignment: CDR1 SGHTA and CDR2 FQGNSA. The CDR3 sequence: CASSLGGLITEAFF. In DNA, the CDR3 is TGTGCCAGCAGCTTAGGGGGCCTAATCACTGAAGCTTTCTTT.

The chain couples TRBV5-1 to TRBJ2-5, with 11 bases lining up with TRBD2. The junction had 5 bases not matched to a gene; V was cut back by 5 bases and J by 2 bases. CDR1 is SGHRS, CDR2 YFSETQ, per germline. CDR3 length: 15 residues. The CDR3 DNA reads as TGCGCCAGCAGAGGGACTAGCGGATCACAAGAGACCCAGTACTTC. Residues: CASRGTSGSQETQYF. The full variable domain, in which reference TRBV5-1 and TRBJ2-5 provide the parts outside the CDR3, is KAGVTQTPRYLIKTRGQQVTLSCSPISGHRSVSWYQQTPGQGLQFLFEYFSETQRNKGNFPGRFSGRQFSNSRSEMNVSTLELGDSALYLCASRGTSGSQETQYFGPGTRLLVL.

This clone appeared once. V is TRBV19 and J is TRBJ2-7, with D maybe TRBD2 (5 bases). This CDR3 region has 12 residues. V shed 9 bases and J shed 6 bases, with 15 bases lying between them. Germline assignment: CDR1 LNHDA and CDR2 SQIVND (reference sequence). CDR3 bases: TGTGCCAGCGGTTCAGGAGGCCCCGAGCAGTACTTC. Protein: CASGSGGPEQYF.

In nucleotides, the CDR3 is TGTGCCAGCAGCTTGGCCGGAGGAGCGGGAGGGCTGAAGACCCAGTACTTC. The encoded protein is CASSLAGGAGGLKTQYF. The chain uses TRBV5-4 and TRBJ2-5; TRBD2 matches 10 bases. CDR1 and CDR2 from the germline V gene are SGHNT and YYREEE (reference sequence). The CDR3 runs 17 residues. V was pared by 0 bases and J by 6 bases, with 11 bases of the junction left unmatched.

This chain connects TRBV19 to TRBJ1-4; tentatively, D is TRBD1 (5 bases). Germline-derived CDR1 and CDR2 are LNHDA and SQIVND (reference sequence). V lost 5 bases to trimming and J lost 7 bases, with 11 bases between them. The CDR3 loop spans 13 amino acids. CDR3 sequence (DNA): TGTGCCAGTAGTCCGTGGACACTTGAAAAACTGTTTTTT. Translated: CASSPWTLEKLFF.

This clone was counted ten times or more. V gene TRBV12-2 combines with J gene TRBJ1-4. TRBV12-2 constitutes a pseudogene. CDR3 size: 16 residues. This CDR3 is CASRPWSRGANEKLFF. In DNA form, the CDR3 reads TGTGCAAGTCGCCCCTGGAGTCGGGGTGCCAATGAAAAACTGTTTTTT.

This clone was counted a few times. The genes are TRBV5-1 and TRBJ2-7; the D gene is possibly TRBD2 (6 bases). The CDR3 consists of 13 residues. V dropped 0 bases and J dropped 6 bases, with 10 bases sitting between them. From germline, CDR1 is SGHRS and CDR2 YFSETQ. CDR3: CASSLGGGAEQYF. The CDR3 DNA reads TGCGCCAGCAGCTTGGGAGGCGGGGCCGAGCAGTACTTC.

The genes are TRBV19 and TRBJ1-2; no firm D call. CDR3 length: 15 amino acids. The V gene's germline CDR1 is LNHDA and CDR2 SQIVND (reference sequence). Trimming left V 9 bases short and J 0 bases short, with 17 bases between. CDR3 residues: CASLGRYVANYGYTF. Written as DNA, the CDR3 is TGTGCCAGCCTCGGCAGGTACGTAGCTAACTATGGCTACACCTTC.

This rearrangement joins TRBV6-5 to TRBJ1-1; no definite D call. The V gene lost 5 bases and the J gene lost 9 bases, with 13 bases spanning the gap. CDR3 length: 12 residues. The germline V gene has CDR1 MNHEY and CDR2 SVGAGI. CDR3 DNA: TGTGCCAGCAGTAACCCAGGAGAACAAGCTTTCTTT. Amino acid sequence: CASSNPGEQAFF.

The chain has TRBV21-1 and TRBJ2-1; TRBD2 reflects the table's D call only, with no check against the DNA. TRBV21-1 is reported as a pseudogene. CDR3 length: 17 residues. The CDR3 DNA reads as TGTGCCAGCAGCGTGTCTAGCGGGAGGCCTCAGGGCAATGAGCAGTTCTTC. Its protein is CASSVSSGRPQGNEQFF.

The chain uses TRBV5-1 and TRBJ2-1, with 12 positions matching TRBD2. Looked up from germline, CDR1 is SGHRS and CDR2 is YFSETQ. The length of the CDR3 is 17 residues. J lost 4 bases, V lost 0 bases, and 5 bases had no gene match. The CDR3 DNA reads TGCGCCAGCAGCTTGGGTGCTAGCGGGAGGGGATACAATGAGCAGTTCTTC. It encodes CASSLGASGRGYNEQFF.

The CDR3 DNA sequence: TGTGCCACCTCCGGGTATGGGCCTGGAAACACCATATATTTT. This encodes CATSGYGPGNTIYF. This chain connects TRBV6-1 to TRBJ1-3; D not resolved. CDR1 is MNHNS and CDR2 is SASEGT in the germline V gene. CDR3 size: 14 residues. Trimming removed 10 bases at V and 2 bases at J, with 15 bases between.

The rearrangement uses TRBV7-8 and TRBJ2-5; 7 bases align to TRBD1. The CDR3 is made up of 15 amino acids. Germline-derived CDR1 and CDR2 are SGHVS and FQNEAQ. V dropped 5 bases and J dropped 2; count of bases not matched to a gene: 8. The DNA for the CDR3 is TGTGCCAGCAGCCACAGGGGCAAACCTCAAGAGACCCAGTACTTC. This sequence encodes CASSHRGKPQETQYF.

This chain connects TRBV7-9 to TRBJ1-5, with D hard to call. Germline assignment: CDR1 SEHNR and CDR2 FQNEAQ (reference sequence). CDR3 length: 14 residues. V gave up 6 bases and J gave up 0 bases, with 9 bases separating them. The CDR3, as DNA: TGTGCCAGCAGTTCACAAAATAGCAATCAGCCCCAGCATTTT. Its translation: CASSSQNSNQPQHF.